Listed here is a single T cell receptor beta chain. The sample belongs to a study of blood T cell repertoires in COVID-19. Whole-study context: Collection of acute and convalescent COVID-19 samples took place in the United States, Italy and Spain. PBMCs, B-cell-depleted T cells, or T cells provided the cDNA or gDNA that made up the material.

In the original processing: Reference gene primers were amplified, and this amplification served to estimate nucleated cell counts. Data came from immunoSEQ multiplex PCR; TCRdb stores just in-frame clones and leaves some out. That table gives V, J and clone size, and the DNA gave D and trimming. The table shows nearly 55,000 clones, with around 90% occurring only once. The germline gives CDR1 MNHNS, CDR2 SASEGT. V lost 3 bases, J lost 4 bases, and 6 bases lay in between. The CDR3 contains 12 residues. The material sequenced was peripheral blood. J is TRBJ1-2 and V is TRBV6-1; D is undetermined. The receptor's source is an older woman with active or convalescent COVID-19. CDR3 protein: CASSEGSYGYTF. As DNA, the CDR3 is TGTGCCAGCAGTGAGGGCAGCTATGGCTACACCTTC.